A selection of T cell receptor beta chains follows, all from one sample in a study of blood T cell repertoires in COVID-19. The protocol was immunoSEQ multiplex PCR, while the TCRdb copy is restricted to in-frame clones and leaves out a portion. The sample lists 200,000 or so clones, 86% seen once, with about 4% in the top ten. The sequenced sample consisted of PBMCs or T cells enriched from blood (not recorded which). The receptors derive from a woman in her forties with acute COVID-19. Both conserved end residues are part of each CDR3. D genes are given only for firm matches. Not all rows give a size; the values are once, few, many and, for expanded clones, a class.

NA	TRBD1	TRBV18	TRBJ1-3	CASSPSGGFGNTIYF	TGTGCCAGCTCACCGTCAGGGGGGTTCGGAAACACCATATATTTT
NA	NA	TRBV11-1	TRBJ1-1	CASSYNIGSQNTEAFF	TGTGCCAGCAGTTATAACATAGGGAGCCAGAACACTGAAGCTTTCTTT
few	NA	TRBV7-9	TRBJ1-2	CASSTGLGTYTF	TGTGCCAGCAGCACCGGTCTAGGAACCTACACCTTC
NA	NA	TRBV5-1	TRBJ1-1	CASSLVVGGGNTEAFF	TGCGCCAGCAGCTTGGTGGTGGGGGGAGGGAACACTGAAGCTTTCTTT
NA	NA	TRBV29-1	TRBJ1-1	CSVQTGTRSEAFF	TGCAGCGTTCAAACCGGGACACGGTCTGAAGCTTTCTTT
NA	NA	TRBV30	TRBJ1-2	CAWSRGERYGYTF	TGTGCCTGGAGTCGGGGGGAGCGCTATGGCTACACCTTC
NA	NA	TRBV19	TRBJ1-4	CASRQRGSDEKLFF	TGTGCCAGTCGTCAAAGGGGTTCGGATGAAAAACTGTTTTTT
once	NA	TRBV9	TRBJ1-1	CASSVAGENTEAFF	TGTGCCAGCAGCGTAGCGGGAGAAAACACTGAAGCTTTCTTT
once	NA	TRBV6-5	TRBJ1-1	CAVETRTNTEAFF	TGTGCCGTAGAGACGAGGACAAACACTGAAGCTTTCTTT
NA	TRBD1	TRBV19	TRBJ1-1	CASINRGRVEAFF	TGTGCCAGTATCAACAGGGGTAGGGTTGAAGCTTTCTTT
NA	TRBD2	TRBV5-4	TRBJ2-1	CASSRSGGVYINEQFF	TGTGCCAGCAGTCGTAGCGGGGGGGTTTATATAAATGAGCAGTTCTTC
NA	NA	TRBV12-3/TRBV12-4	TRBJ2-7	CASSPDSSYEQYF	TGTGCCAGCAGTCCGGACAGCTCCTACGAGCAGTACTTC
NA	NA	TRBV3-1/TRBV3-2	TRBJ1-1	CASSQHLDTEAFF	TGTGCCAGCAGCCAACACTTGGACACTGAAGCTTTCTTT
NA	TRBD1	TRBV7-2	TRBJ2-5	CASSWNRGEETQYF	TGTGCCAGCAGCTGGAACAGGGGGGAAGAGACCCAGTACTTC
few	NA	TRBV19	TRBJ1-1	CASSILAPSRAFF	TGTGCCAGTAGTATATTGGCACCTTCCCGAGCTTTCTTT
few	TRBD1	TRBV19	TRBJ1-1	CASSSTGGAPIGEAFF	TGTGCCAGTAGTTCCACAGGGGGCGCCCCAATTGGTGAAGCTTTCTTT
NA	NA	TRBV19	TRBJ1-2	CASSIPGQGGYGYTF	TGTGCCAGTAGTATCCCCGGTCAAGGAGGGTATGGCTACACCTTC
NA	NA	TRBV5-1	TRBJ1-1	CASMIAGENTEAFF	TGCGCCAGCATGATAGCAGGGGAGAACACTGAAGCTTTCTTT
NA	NA	TRBV5-6	TRBJ1-2	CASSLYGGPGYGYTF	TGTGCCAGCAGCTTGTACGGGGGGCCCGGCTATGGCTACACCTTC
NA	TRBD1	TRBV4-1	TRBJ2-5	CASSQIGGASGETQYF	TGCGCCAGCAGCCAAATAGGGGGCGCATCCGGAGAGACCCAGTACTTC
NA	NA	TRBV5-6	TRBJ2-2	CASSLEELAGFRELFF	TGTGCCAGCAGCTTGGAGGAGCTGGCGGGATTCCGGGAGCTGTTTTTT
NA	NA	TRBV2	TRBJ2-3	CASKDKTMGDTQYF	TGTGCCAGCAAGGACAAAACGATGGGGGATACGCAGTATTTT
NA	NA	TRBV6-5	TRBJ2-7	CASSFRDTISYEQYF	TGTGCCAGCAGTTTCCGGGACACCATCTCCTACGAGCAGTACTTC
NA	NA	TRBV5-6	TRBJ1-2	CASSLGTGTYGYTF	TGTGCCAGCAGCTTGGGTACAGGGACCTATGGCTACACCTTC
NA	NA	TRBV5-5	TRBJ2-1	CASSFPDRPNEQFF	TGTGCCAGCAGCTTCCCTGACAGACCTAATGAGCAGTTCTTC
NA	TRBD2	TRBV30	TRBJ2-2	CAWITGGQKLFF	TGTGCCTGGATCACGGGGGGGCAGAAGCTGTTTTTT
few	TRBD1	TRBV5-1	TRBJ2-1	CASSSRQGGKNEQFF	TGCGCCAGCAGCTCACGACAGGGCGGCAAGAATGAGCAGTTCTTC
few	NA	TRBV2	TRBJ1-6	CASSGQNSPLHF	TGTGCCAGCAGTGGCCAGAATTCACCCCTCCACTTT
NA	NA	TRBV7-3	TRBJ2-3	CASSSPIPYRTDTQYF	TGTGCCAGCAGCTCCCCTATACCCTACCGCACAGATACGCAGTATTTT
NA	NA	TRBV6-5	TRBJ2-3	CASSYSLRPNTDTQYF	TGTGCCAGCAGTTACTCGTTGAGGCCAAACACAGATACGCAGTATTTT
NA	NA	TRBV5-6	TRBJ1-4	CASSLVSGRGEKLFF	TGTGCCAGCAGCTTGGTTTCGGGGAGGGGTGAAAAACTGTTTTTT
NA	TRBD2	TRBV14	TRBJ2-7	CASSRGGGGSYEQYF	TGTGCCAGCAGCCGCGGGGGGGGCGGCTCCTACGAGCAGTACTTC
NA	TRBD2	TRBV13	TRBJ2-7	CASRGGSYEQYF	TGTGCCAGCAGGGGAGGGTCCTACGAGCAGTACTTC
few	NA	TRBV3-1/TRBV3-2	TRBJ1-5	CASSQVEGFGPQHF	TGTGCCAGCAGCCAAGTGGAGGGTTTCGGGCCCCAGCATTTT
NA	TRBD1	TRBV11-2	TRBJ2-7	CASRSAGTGKSYEQYF	TGTGCCAGCAGGAGCGCCGGGACAGGGAAATCCTACGAGCAGTACTTC
NA	NA	TRBV5-1	TRBJ2-7	CASSQGQHEQYF	TGCGCCAGCAGCCAGGGACAACACGAGCAGTACTTC
once	TRBD1	TRBV19	TRBJ1-1	CASSPDRGKDTEAFF	TGTGCCAGTAGCCCAGACAGGGGGAAGGACACTGAAGCTTTCTTT
NA	NA	TRBV2	TRBJ1-2	CASLGGSSNYGYTF	TGTGCCAGCCTGGGAGGGTCGTCGAACTATGGCTACACCTTC
NA	TRBD1	TRBV27	TRBJ2-1	CASSWGQGYNEQFF	TGTGCCAGCAGTTGGGGACAGGGCTACAATGAGCAGTTCTTC
many	NA	TRBV4-1	TRBJ1-2	CASSQGAGPSYGYTF	TGCGCCAGCAGCCAAGGGGCGGGACCCTCCTATGGCTACACCTTC
NA	TRBD1	TRBV29-1	TRBJ1-1	CSVRSPERQGGVGTEAFF	TGCAGCGTCCGGAGTCCGGAGAGACAGGGGGGTGTGGGCACTGAAGCTTTCTTT
NA	TRBD1	TRBV5-6	TRBJ2-5	CASSPGQGAEETQYF	TGTGCCAGCAGCCCGGGGCAGGGGGCGGAAGAGACCCAGTACTTC
NA	NA	TRBV7-9	TRBJ2-2	CASTLAPVRTGELFF	TGTGCCAGCACCTTGGCCCCAGTGAGGACCGGGGAGCTGTTTTTT
NA	NA	TRBV7-3	TRBJ2-1	CASSQSGGNEQFF	TGTGCCAGCAGCCAGTCCGGAGGTAATGAGCAGTTCTTC